This T cell receptor beta chain was sequenced during a study of blood T cell repertoires in COVID-19. The protocol was immunoSEQ multiplex PCR, while the TCRdb copy is restricted to in-frame clones and leaves out a portion. The sample shows roughly 35,000 clones, over 90% of them seen only once. Trimming took off 2 bases at V and 0 bases at J, with 5 bases between the two ends. The germline V gene has CDR1 MNHNS and CDR2 SASEGT. CDR3 size: 13 residues. The chain recombines TRBV6-1 with TRBJ2-7; D remains unclear. The sample comprised peripheral blood. This receptor was identified in a human donor in a cohort sampled during active COVID-19. CDR3 residues: CASSEQFSYEQYF. The CDR3 DNA reads as TGTGCCAGCAGTGAACAGTTCTCCTACGAGCAGTACTTC.